This is a list of T cell receptor beta chains from one sample in a study of CD8 T cells in Susac syndrome. Each CDR3 protein is one row after TCRdb ran MiXCR on the immunoSEQ multiplex PCR reads. Counted here are more than 70,000 distinct CDR3 sequences, approximately 92% occurring once; the ten biggest clones make up less than 0.35%. The specimen was CD8+ T cells from PBMCs. These receptors were taken from a human donor in good health. Each CDR3 is given with its conserved first and last residue. A D gene is named only where the DNA matches it firmly. Clone size appears in some rows only: once, few, many, or a class for an expanded clone.

v_gene: TRBV23-1
d_gene: .
abundance: once
j_gene: TRBJ2-5
CDR3aa: CASSPGRETQYF
CDR3nt: TGCGCCAGCAGTCCGGGTAGGGAGACCCAGTACTTC

v_gene: TRBV12-5
d_gene: TRBD1
abundance: .
j_gene: TRBJ1-2
CDR3aa: CASGFGNRGQGGYTF
CDR3nt: TGTGCTAGTGGTTTTGGCAACAGGGGCCAAGGGGGCTACACCTTC

v_gene: TRBV2
d_gene: .
abundance: .
j_gene: TRBJ2-5
CDR3aa: CASSQLPAVAVEETQYF
CDR3nt: TGTGCCAGCAGTCAACTCCCTGCAGTAGCGGTTGAAGAGACCCAGTACTTC

v_gene: TRBV28
d_gene: .
abundance: .
j_gene: TRBJ1-1
CDR3aa: CASSFYSEEAFF
CDR3nt: TGTGCCAGCAGCTTTTACAGTGAAGAAGCTTTCTTT

v_gene: TRBV27
d_gene: TRBD1
abundance: .
j_gene: TRBJ1-5
CDR3aa: CASSWTGNQPQHF
CDR3nt: TGTGCCAGCAGCTGGACAGGGAATCAGCCCCAGCATTTT

v_gene: TRBV7-9
d_gene: TRBD1
abundance: .
j_gene: TRBJ2-5
CDR3aa: CASSLADRAVETQYF
CDR3nt: TGTGCCAGCAGCTTAGCGGACAGGGCCGTTGAGACCCAGTACTTC

v_gene: TRBV7-7
d_gene: TRBD1
abundance: .
j_gene: TRBJ2-2
CDR3aa: CASMEKGASNTGELFF
CDR3nt: TGTGCCAGCATGGAGAAGGGGGCTTCGAACACCGGGGAGCTGTTTTTT

v_gene: TRBV9
d_gene: TRBD2
abundance: .
j_gene: TRBJ2-3
CDR3aa: CASSVGSTSGGSMHTQYF
CDR3nt: TGTGCCAGCAGCGTAGGATCAACTAGCGGGGGGTCCATGCATACGCAGTATTTT

v_gene: TRBV5-1
d_gene: TRBD2
abundance: .
j_gene: TRBJ2-7
CDR3aa: CASRRAGIYEQYF
CDR3nt: TGCGCCAGCAGGAGAGCGGGGATCTACGAGCAGTACTTC

v_gene: TRBV21-1
d_gene: .
abundance: .
j_gene: TRBJ1-2
CDR3aa: CASSKDAGYGYTF
CDR3nt: TGTGCCAGCAGCAAAGATGCCGGATATGGCTACACCTTC

v_gene: TRBV7-6
d_gene: TRBD2
abundance: .
j_gene: TRBJ2-5
CDR3aa: CASSSPSSGGPDETQYF
CDR3nt: TGTGCCAGCAGCTCCCCTTCTAGCGGGGGGCCCGACGAGACCCAGTACTTC

v_gene: TRBV7-9
d_gene: .
abundance: .
j_gene: TRBJ1-6
CDR3aa: CASSSTGPGNSPLHF
CDR3nt: TGTGCCAGCAGCTCGACAGGTCCGGGGAATTCACCCCTCCACTTT

v_gene: TRBV9
d_gene: .
abundance: .
j_gene: TRBJ2-7
CDR3aa: CASSVAGGGPGGPYEQYF
CDR3nt: TGTGCCAGCAGCGTAGCGGGAGGGGGACCAGGGGGCCCCTACGAGCAGTACTTC

v_gene: TRBV29-1
d_gene: TRBD1
abundance: once
j_gene: TRBJ1-2
CDR3aa: CSVLPRGYGYTF
CDR3nt: TGCAGCGTCCTTCCCAGGGGGTATGGCTACACCTTC

v_gene: TRBV5-6
d_gene: .
abundance: few
j_gene: TRBJ2-4
CDR3aa: CASSSGMLQYF
CDR3nt: TGTGCCAGCAGCTCCGGGATGCTTCAGTACTTC

v_gene: TRBV12-5
d_gene: .
abundance: .
j_gene: TRBJ1-2
CDR3aa: CASGNPTGKNGYTF
CDR3nt: TGTGCTAGTGGTAACCCAACAGGGAAAAATGGCTACACCTTC

v_gene: TRBV27
d_gene: TRBD2
abundance: .
j_gene: TRBJ2-7
CDR3aa: CASSLFLAGGYEQYF
CDR3nt: TGTGCCAGCAGTTTATTTCTAGCGGGGGGCTACGAGCAGTACTTC

v_gene: TRBV5-6
d_gene: TRBD1
abundance: .
j_gene: TRBJ1-1
CDR3aa: CATEGQGGEAFF
CDR3nt: TGTGCCACAGAGGGACAGGGCGGTGAAGCTTTCTTT

v_gene: TRBV6-5
d_gene: .
abundance: .
j_gene: TRBJ1-2
CDR3aa: CASTEGMNYGYTF
CDR3nt: TGTGCCAGCACGGAGGGAATGAACTATGGCTACACCTTC

v_gene: TRBV24-1
d_gene: .
abundance: .
j_gene: TRBJ2-7
CDR3aa: CATSDSGEGGEQYF
CDR3nt: TGTGCCACCAGTGATTCGGGAGAAGGGGGGGAGCAGTACTTC

v_gene: TRBV19
d_gene: .
abundance: .
j_gene: TRBJ2-5
CDR3aa: CASSILGTGETQYF
CDR3nt: TGTGCCAGTAGTATCCTGGGGACCGGGGAGACCCAGTACTTC

v_gene: TRBV29-1
d_gene: .
abundance: .
j_gene: TRBJ1-1
CDR3aa: CSVGGRTEAFF
CDR3nt: TGCAGCGTGGGCGGTCGCACTGAAGCTTTCTTT

v_gene: TRBV29-1
d_gene: .
abundance: few
j_gene: TRBJ2-7
CDR3aa: CSVGAGSYEQYF
CDR3nt: TGCAGCGTTGGGGCAGGGTCCTACGAGCAGTACTTC

v_gene: TRBV29-1
d_gene: TRBD2
abundance: .
j_gene: TRBJ2-1
CDR3aa: CSVETSGGQYNEQFF
CDR3nt: TGCAGCGTTGAGACTAGCGGGGGCCAATACAATGAGCAGTTCTTC

v_gene: TRBV6-5
d_gene: .
abundance: .
j_gene: TRBJ2-5
CDR3aa: CASTGGRETQYF
CDR3nt: TGTGCCAGCACGGGGGGCCGAGAGACCCAGTACTTC

v_gene: TRBV10-1
d_gene: TRBD1
abundance: .
j_gene: TRBJ1-1
CDR3aa: CASSATGDPGTEAFF
CDR3nt: TGCGCCAGCAGTGCAACAGGGGACCCAGGGACTGAAGCTTTCTTT

v_gene: TRBV5-6
d_gene: .
abundance: .
j_gene: TRBJ1-1
CDR3aa: CASSGTDNTEAFF
CDR3nt: TGTGCCAGCAGCGGAACAGATAACACTGAAGCTTTCTTT

v_gene: TRBV28
d_gene: TRBD1
abundance: .
j_gene: TRBJ1-1
CDR3aa: CASSLSQGQGTNTEAFF
CDR3nt: TGTGCCAGCAGTTTGTCCCAGGGACAGGGGACGAACACTGAAGCTTTCTTT

v_gene: TRBV6-1
d_gene: TRBD2
abundance: .
j_gene: TRBJ2-1
CDR3aa: CASSAWTSSSYNEQFF
CDR3nt: TGTGCCAGCAGTGCTTGGACTAGCTCGTCCTACAATGAGCAGTTCTTC

v_gene: TRBV21-1
d_gene: .
abundance: .
j_gene: TRBJ2-7
CDR3aa: CASSSTGYDEQYF
CDR3nt: TGTGCCAGCAGCAGTACGGGTTACGACGAGCAGTACTTC

v_gene: TRBV9
d_gene: TRBD1
abundance: .
j_gene: TRBJ1-5
CDR3aa: CASSVTGGMEPQHF
CDR3nt: TGTGCCAGCAGCGTGACAGGGGGAATGGAGCCCCAGCATTTT

v_gene: TRBV6-5
d_gene: TRBD1
abundance: .
j_gene: TRBJ2-3
CDR3aa: CASSPSRGLSDTQYF
CDR3nt: TGTGCCAGCAGCCCCAGCAGGGGGCTATCAGATACGCAGTATTTT

v_gene: TRBV20-1
d_gene: .
abundance: .
j_gene: TRBJ2-2
CDR3aa: CSARVLGDLTGELFF
CDR3nt: TGCAGTGCTAGGGTGTTGGGGGATCTCACCGGGGAGCTGTTTTTT

v_gene: TRBV28
d_gene: .
abundance: .
j_gene: TRBJ1-5
CDR3aa: CASSSPLRGAGDQPQHF
CDR3nt: TGTGCCAGCAGTTCCCCACTCCGGGGGGCAGGGGATCAGCCCCAGCATTTT

v_gene: TRBV27
d_gene: .
abundance: .
j_gene: TRBJ2-7
CDR3aa: CASSRNRVGTASYEQYF
CDR3nt: TGTGCCAGCAGCCGGAACAGGGTTGGGACCGCCTCCTACGAGCAGTACTTC

v_gene: TRBV12-3/TRBV12-4
d_gene: .
abundance: .
j_gene: TRBJ1-1
CDR3aa: CASSLWGIGTEAFF
CDR3nt: TGTGCCAGCAGTTTATGGGGTATCGGGACTGAAGCTTTCTTT

v_gene: TRBV6-1
d_gene: .
abundance: .
j_gene: TRBJ2-2
CDR3aa: CASITPRGRGTTPNTGELFF
CDR3nt: TGTGCCAGCATCACCCCCCGGGGCAGGGGAACTACTCCGAACACCGGGGAGCTGTTTTTT

v_gene: TRBV6-1
d_gene: TRBD2
abundance: .
j_gene: TRBJ2-1
CDR3aa: CASSDPTLAVGYNEQFF
CDR3nt: TGTGCCAGCAGTGACCCAACGCTAGCGGTGGGCTACAATGAGCAGTTCTTC

v_gene: TRBV11-2
d_gene: .
abundance: .
j_gene: TRBJ2-7
CDR3aa: CASSLGGHEQYF
CDR3nt: TGTGCCAGCAGCTTAGGGGGGCACGAGCAGTACTTC

v_gene: TRBV12-3/TRBV12-4
d_gene: .
abundance: .
j_gene: TRBJ1-1
CDR3aa: CASSFVGFEAFF
CDR3nt: TGTGCCAGCAGTTTTGTGGGTTTTGAAGCTTTCTTT

v_gene: TRBV24-1
d_gene: TRBD1
abundance: .
j_gene: TRBJ2-4
CDR3aa: CATSDPGTGDEGNIQYF
CDR3nt: TGTGCCACCAGTGACCCCGGGACAGGGGACGAGGGAAACATTCAGTACTTC

v_gene: TRBV18
d_gene: TRBD1
abundance: .
j_gene: TRBJ1-5
CDR3aa: CASSSGDRGSNQPQHF
CDR3nt: TGTGCCAGCTCCTCCGGGGACAGGGGGAGCAATCAGCCCCAGCATTTT

v_gene: TRBV7-9
d_gene: .
abundance: .
j_gene: TRBJ1-2
CDR3aa: CASSSRDYGYTF
CDR3nt: TGTGCCAGCAGCTCCCGGGACTATGGCTACACCTTC

v_gene: TRBV29-1
d_gene: .
abundance: .
j_gene: TRBJ1-2
CDR3aa: CSAIQANYGYTF
CDR3nt: TGCAGCGCAATACAAGCTAACTATGGCTACACCTTC

v_gene: TRBV6-1
d_gene: .
abundance: few
j_gene: TRBJ2-7
CDR3aa: CASSGGILDEQYF
CDR3nt: TGTGCCAGTTCCGGCGGCATCCTCGACGAGCAGTACTTC